This T cell receptor beta chain was obtained from a study of molecular identifiers for immune sequencing clone quantification. V dropped 1 base and J dropped 3; count of bases not matched to a gene: 7. In germline, CDR1 is SGHAT, CDR2 FQNNGV. The CDR3 consists of 17 residues. Each CDR3 protein is one row after TCRdb ran MiXCR on the PCR reads. The sample carries approximately 630,000 distinct CDR3 sequences, about 25% recorded once. This clonotype was seen ten or more times. Sequenced: naive CD8+ T cells from blood, with Jurkat cell RNA spiked in. Described subset: FACS-sorted CD8+CD4-CCR7+CD45RA+ naive T cells. J is TRBJ2-4 and V is TRBV11-2; TRBD2 agrees at 9 bases. This clonotype originated in a human donor in good health. Some libraries in this study had Jurkat cell RNA spiked in. The CDR3 spells CASSLGVAGVDKNIQYF. CDR3 DNA: TGTGCCAGCAGCTTAGGGGTAGCGGGAGTGGACAAAAACATTCAGTACTTC.